A selection of T cell receptor beta chains follows, all from one sample in a study of PD-L1 blockade in urothelial cancer. Assay used: immunoSEQ multiplex PCR; TCRdb lists only in-frame clones, some missing. Of 84,000 or so clones listed, under 90% are singletons. The sequences come from PBMCs, collected around atezolizumab (anti-PD-L1) treatment. The origin of the receptors is a man between 60 and 70 years old with urothelial cancer. CDR3s include the opening cysteine and the closing phenylalanine or tryptophan. The order of the fields is J gene, D gene, V gene, clone size, CDR3 protein, CDR3 DNA. D genes are given only for firm matches. For some rows the clone size is stated as once, few or many, or as a class when expanded; others skip it.

j_call: TRBJ2-6; d_call: -; v_call: TRBV10-3; clone_size: -; cdr3_aa: CAISPSGANVLTF; cdr3_nt: TGTGCCATCAGTCCCTCCGGGGCCAACGTCCTGACTTTC
j_call: TRBJ1-1; d_call: -; v_call: TRBV6-4; clone_size: -; cdr3_aa: CASSGGENTEAFF; cdr3_nt: TGTGCCAGCAGTGGAGGAGAGAACACTGAAGCTTTCTTT
j_call: TRBJ2-5; d_call: TRBD1; v_call: TRBV15; clone_size: -; cdr3_aa: CATSRETGGNQETQYF; cdr3_nt: TGTGCCACCAGCAGAGAGACAGGGGGTAACCAAGAGACCCAGTACTTC
j_call: TRBJ2-3; d_call: TRBD1; v_call: TRBV5-1; clone_size: -; cdr3_aa: CASSSTGHSTDTQYF; cdr3_nt: TGCGCCAGCAGCTCGACAGGGCATAGCACAGATACGCAGTATTTT
j_call: TRBJ2-7; d_call: TRBD1; v_call: TRBV30; clone_size: -; cdr3_aa: CAFTGGPKKYEQYF; cdr3_nt: TGTGCCTTTACAGGGGGTCCCAAAAAATACGAGCAGTACTTC
j_call: TRBJ2-5; d_call: TRBD1; v_call: TRBV10-3; clone_size: -; cdr3_aa: CAISESRTGAETQYF; cdr3_nt: TGTGCCATCAGTGAGTCGAGGACAGGGGCGGAGACCCAGTACTTC
j_call: TRBJ1-2; d_call: TRBD1; v_call: TRBV29-1; clone_size: few; cdr3_aa: CSVGAGGNYGYTF; cdr3_nt: TGCAGCGTTGGGGCAGGGGGGAACTATGGCTACACCTTC
j_call: TRBJ1-4; d_call: -; v_call: TRBV7-9; clone_size: -; cdr3_aa: CASSLEEGGNEKLFF; cdr3_nt: TGTGCCAGCAGTCTTGAGGAGGGAGGGAATGAAAAACTGTTTTTT
j_call: TRBJ2-7; d_call: TRBD1; v_call: TRBV7-3; clone_size: -; cdr3_aa: CASSLGQEYEQYF; cdr3_nt: TGTGCCAGCAGCTTGGGACAGGAGTACGAGCAGTACTTC
j_call: TRBJ1-2; d_call: TRBD1; v_call: TRBV10-3; clone_size: -; cdr3_aa: CAISIPGQGLGYGYTF; cdr3_nt: TGTGCCATCAGTATCCCGGGACAGGGATTAGGCTATGGCTACACCTTC
j_call: TRBJ1-5; d_call: TRBD1; v_call: TRBV27; clone_size: -; cdr3_aa: CASSPTPGTEITHQPQHF; cdr3_nt: TGTGCCAGCAGCCCAACCCCGGGGACAGAGATAACCCATCAGCCCCAGCATTTT
j_call: TRBJ2-7; d_call: -; v_call: TRBV9; clone_size: -; cdr3_aa: CASSAGSGANYEQYF; cdr3_nt: TGTGCCAGCAGCGCAGGATCAGGGGCGAACTACGAGCAGTACTTC
j_call: TRBJ2-3; d_call: -; v_call: TRBV7-2; clone_size: once; cdr3_aa: CASWSARTSTDTQYF; cdr3_nt: TGTGCCAGCTGGTCGGCGAGGACTAGCACAGATACGCAGTATTTT
j_call: TRBJ2-5; d_call: -; v_call: TRBV29-1; clone_size: -; cdr3_aa: CSVNRQETQYF; cdr3_nt: TGCAGCGTGAACAGGCAAGAGACCCAGTACTTC
j_call: TRBJ2-5; d_call: TRBD1; v_call: TRBV5-1; clone_size: -; cdr3_aa: CASSWMTGPQETQYF; cdr3_nt: TGCGCCAGCAGCTGGATGACAGGGCCCCAAGAGACCCAGTACTTC
j_call: TRBJ2-4; d_call: TRBD2; v_call: TRBV5-1; clone_size: few; cdr3_aa: CASSLAGGNIQYF; cdr3_nt: TGCGCCAGCAGCTTAGCGGGAGGAAACATTCAGTACTTC
j_call: TRBJ2-1; d_call: TRBD2; v_call: TRBV6-1; clone_size: -; cdr3_aa: CASKSKLAGVNEQFF; cdr3_nt: TGTGCCAGCAAGTCCAAACTAGCGGGAGTCAATGAGCAGTTCTTC
j_call: TRBJ2-7; d_call: -; v_call: TRBV5-8; clone_size: -; cdr3_aa: CASSPGRPGGEQYF; cdr3_nt: TGTGCCAGCAGCCCCGGGAGACCGGGTGGCGAGCAGTACTTC
j_call: TRBJ2-5; d_call: -; v_call: TRBV18; clone_size: -; cdr3_aa: CASSPLAGTLETQYF; cdr3_nt: TGTGCCAGCTCACCACTGGCAGGGACATTGGAGACCCAGTACTTC
j_call: TRBJ2-7; d_call: TRBD2; v_call: TRBV30; clone_size: -; cdr3_aa: CAWSVKRGFSYEQYF; cdr3_nt: TGTGCCTGGAGTGTAAAGCGGGGATTCTCCTACGAGCAGTACTTC
j_call: TRBJ2-3; d_call: -; v_call: TRBV5-1; clone_size: -; cdr3_aa: CASSSSQGTSTDTQYF; cdr3_nt: TGCGCCAGCAGCTCCAGCCAGGGTACTAGCACAGATACGCAGTATTTT
j_call: TRBJ1-1; d_call: TRBD1; v_call: TRBV7-3; clone_size: -; cdr3_aa: CASSPGQGRTEAFF; cdr3_nt: TGTGCCAGCAGCCCGGGACAGGGTAGAACTGAAGCTTTCTTT
j_call: TRBJ2-3; d_call: TRBD2; v_call: TRBV10-1; clone_size: -; cdr3_aa: CASATGTSGSDTQYF; cdr3_nt: TGCGCCAGTGCCACCGGGACTAGCGGTTCAGATACGCAGTATTTT
j_call: TRBJ2-3; d_call: TRBD2; v_call: TRBV4-2; clone_size: -; cdr3_aa: CASSRIVAGGRTDTQYF; cdr3_nt: TGTGCCAGCAGCCGGATCGTAGCGGGGGGCCGGACAGATACGCAGTATTTT
j_call: TRBJ1-5; d_call: -; v_call: TRBV6-5; clone_size: -; cdr3_aa: CASSPGGGPNQPQHF; cdr3_nt: TGTGCCAGCAGTCCCGGGGGGGGTCCCAATCAGCCCCAGCATTTT
j_call: TRBJ2-1; d_call: -; v_call: TRBV10-1; clone_size: -; cdr3_aa: CASSRRTGLRQFF; cdr3_nt: TGCGCCAGCAGTAGGCGGACGGGACTGCGGCAGTTCTTC
j_call: TRBJ2-5; d_call: -; v_call: TRBV9; clone_size: -; cdr3_aa: CASSPMGGRGRRETQYF; cdr3_nt: TGTGCCAGCAGCCCTATGGGAGGCAGGGGGAGGCGAGAGACCCAGTACTTC
j_call: TRBJ2-5; d_call: TRBD1; v_call: TRBV7-9; clone_size: -; cdr3_aa: CASSLEGAVETQYF; cdr3_nt: TGTGCCAGCAGCTTAGAGGGGGCAGTAGAGACCCAGTACTTC
j_call: TRBJ2-5; d_call: -; v_call: TRBV18; clone_size: -; cdr3_aa: CASSGDSRESKETQYF; cdr3_nt: TGTGCCAGCTCAGGAGACAGCCGAGAATCCAAAGAGACCCAGTACTTC
j_call: TRBJ2-5; d_call: TRBD2; v_call: TRBV27; clone_size: -; cdr3_aa: CASSLRPTSGNSRETQYF; cdr3_nt: TGTGCCAGCAGTTTACGACCGACTAGCGGTAACTCTCGGGAGACCCAGTACTTC
j_call: TRBJ2-7; d_call: TRBD1; v_call: TRBV5-1; clone_size: once; cdr3_aa: CASRPPGTGVNEQYF; cdr3_nt: TGCGCCAGCCGTCCCCCCGGGACAGGGGTTAATGAGCAGTACTTC
j_call: TRBJ2-7; d_call: TRBD2; v_call: TRBV25-1; clone_size: -; cdr3_aa: CASSSGGIRRGEQYF; cdr3_nt: TGTGCCAGCAGTTCGGGGGGGATAAGAAGGGGCGAGCAGTACTTC
j_call: TRBJ1-1; d_call: TRBD1; v_call: TRBV5-1; clone_size: -; cdr3_aa: CASSYRGVPEAFF; cdr3_nt: TGCGCCAGCAGCTACAGGGGGGTTCCTGAAGCTTTCTTT
j_call: TRBJ2-1; d_call: -; v_call: TRBV6-6; clone_size: -; cdr3_aa: CASTRANEQFF; cdr3_nt: TGTGCCAGCACCCGTGCGAATGAGCAGTTCTTC
j_call: TRBJ2-7; d_call: -; v_call: TRBV5-1; clone_size: -; cdr3_aa: CASSLTGERYEQYF; cdr3_nt: TGCGCCAGCAGCTTGACGGGAGAACGCTACGAGCAGTACTTC
j_call: TRBJ2-4; d_call: TRBD1; v_call: TRBV29-1; clone_size: -; cdr3_aa: CSVQGAAKNIQYF; cdr3_nt: TGCAGCGTGCAGGGGGCGGCCAAAAACATTCAGTACTTC
j_call: TRBJ2-1; d_call: -; v_call: TRBV6-4; clone_size: -; cdr3_aa: CASSAHVAAGVYNEQFF; cdr3_nt: TGTGCCAGCAGTGCCCATGTTGCTGCCGGGGTTTACAATGAGCAGTTCTTC
j_call: TRBJ1-6; d_call: TRBD1; v_call: TRBV19; clone_size: once; cdr3_aa: CASRTGRSPLHF; cdr3_nt: TGTGCCAGCAGGACAGGGCGGTCACCCCTCCACTTT
j_call: TRBJ2-7; d_call: TRBD1; v_call: TRBV5-6; clone_size: -; cdr3_aa: CASSFPNRGLRGEQYF; cdr3_nt: TGTGCCAGCAGCTTTCCGAACAGGGGGCTTCGAGGCGAGCAGTACTTC
j_call: TRBJ2-2; d_call: -; v_call: TRBV6-6; clone_size: -; cdr3_aa: CASSPGRRGGELFF; cdr3_nt: TGTGCCAGCAGCCCCGGACGGAGGGGCGGGGAGCTGTTTTTT
j_call: TRBJ2-5; d_call: TRBD1; v_call: TRBV2; clone_size: -; cdr3_aa: CASRPGTGARQETQYF; cdr3_nt: TGTGCCAGCAGGCCGGGGACAGGGGCACGGCAAGAGACCCAGTACTTC
j_call: TRBJ1-4; d_call: -; v_call: TRBV4-1; clone_size: -; cdr3_aa: CASSQDPSGVFNEKLFF; cdr3_nt: TGCGCCAGCAGCCAAGATCCATCCGGGGTGTTTAATGAAAAACTGTTTTTT
j_call: TRBJ1-5; d_call: -; v_call: TRBV11-2; clone_size: once; cdr3_aa: CASSLTGLSKNQPQHF; cdr3_nt: TGTGCCAGCAGCTTGACGGGACTGAGTAAGAATCAGCCCCAGCATTTT
j_call: TRBJ2-2; d_call: TRBD2; v_call: TRBV2; clone_size: few; cdr3_aa: CASTERDGNTGELFF; cdr3_nt: TGTGCCAGCACGGAGCGGGACGGGAACACCGGGGAGCTGTTTTTT
j_call: TRBJ2-7; d_call: TRBD1; v_call: TRBV7-2; clone_size: once; cdr3_aa: CASSAGGGRLPDEQYF; cdr3_nt: TGTGCCAGCAGCGCAGGGGGTGGGAGACTACCCGATGAGCAGTACTTC
j_call: TRBJ2-7; d_call: TRBD2; v_call: TRBV27; clone_size: -; cdr3_aa: CASSFVSGANRYEQYF; cdr3_nt: TGTGCCAGCAGTTTCGTTAGCGGGGCAAACCGCTACGAGCAGTACTTC
j_call: TRBJ2-1; d_call: -; v_call: TRBV19; clone_size: -; cdr3_aa: CASSQNSFYNEQFF; cdr3_nt: TGTGCCAGTAGTCAGAACAGTTTCTACAATGAGCAGTTCTTC
j_call: TRBJ2-3; d_call: TRBD1; v_call: TRBV5-8; clone_size: -; cdr3_aa: CASSWQDRRTDTQYF; cdr3_nt: TGTGCCAGCAGCTGGCAGGACAGGCGCACAGATACGCAGTATTTT
j_call: TRBJ2-7; d_call: TRBD1; v_call: TRBV2; clone_size: -; cdr3_aa: CASRLPGQGTYEQYF; cdr3_nt: TGTGCCAGCAGGCTACCCGGACAGGGAACCTACGAGCAGTACTTC
j_call: TRBJ1-6; d_call: -; v_call: TRBV11-3; clone_size: -; cdr3_aa: CASSSGTANSPLHF; cdr3_nt: TGTGCCAGCAGCTCTGGTACAGCAAATTCACCCCTCCACTTT